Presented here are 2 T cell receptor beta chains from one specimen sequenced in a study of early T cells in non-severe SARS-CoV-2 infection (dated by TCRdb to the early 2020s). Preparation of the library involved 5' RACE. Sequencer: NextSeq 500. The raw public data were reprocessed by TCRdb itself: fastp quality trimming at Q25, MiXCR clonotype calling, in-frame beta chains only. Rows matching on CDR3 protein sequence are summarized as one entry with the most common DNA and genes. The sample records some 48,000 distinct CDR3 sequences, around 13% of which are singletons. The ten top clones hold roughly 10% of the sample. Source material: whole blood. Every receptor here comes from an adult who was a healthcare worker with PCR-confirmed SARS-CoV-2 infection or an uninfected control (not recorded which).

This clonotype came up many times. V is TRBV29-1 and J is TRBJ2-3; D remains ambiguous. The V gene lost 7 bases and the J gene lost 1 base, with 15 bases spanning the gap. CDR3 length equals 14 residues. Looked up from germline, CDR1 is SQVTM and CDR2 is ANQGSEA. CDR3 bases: TGCAGCGCTCCCACTCAGCCTGGCACAGATACGCAGTATTTT. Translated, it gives CSAPTQPGTDTQYF.

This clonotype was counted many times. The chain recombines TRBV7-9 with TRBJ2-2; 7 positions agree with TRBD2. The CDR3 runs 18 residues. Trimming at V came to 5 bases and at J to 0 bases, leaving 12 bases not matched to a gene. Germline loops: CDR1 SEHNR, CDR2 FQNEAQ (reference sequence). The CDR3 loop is CASSPRVTGGTNTGELFF. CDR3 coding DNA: TGTGCCAGCAGCCCTCGGGTGACGGGGGGAACGAACACCGGGGAGCTGTTTTTT. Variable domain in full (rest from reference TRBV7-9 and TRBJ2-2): DTGVSQNPRHKITKRGQNVTFRCDPISEHNRLYWYRQTLGQGPEFLTYFQNEAQLEKSRLLSDRFSAERPKGSFSTLEIQRTEQGDSAMYLCASSPRVTGGTNTGELFFGEGSRLTVL.